Listed below are T cell receptor beta chains from one sample, sequenced in a study of cytotoxic CD8 clonotypes in ibrutinib-treated CLL. Clones were sequenced by immunoSEQ multiplex PCR, and TCRdb holds only the in-frame ones, with some missing. The table records about 140,000 clones, 60% to 80% of them present only once. Sequences were derived from PBMCs, sampled after 12 months of ibrutinib treatment. The receptors here all came from a human donor with chronic lymphocytic leukemia. Both conserved end residues are part of each CDR3. The order of the fields is CDR3 length, V gene, D gene, J gene, clone size, CDR3 DNA, CDR3 protein. D genes are given only for firm matches. Only some rows state a clone size, as once, few, many or a class for expanded clones.

cdr3_length: 15; v_call: TRBV7-3; d_call: TRBD2; j_call: TRBJ2-2; clone_size: .; cdr3_nt: TGTGCCAGCAGCCGGGGGACTAGTCAAACCGGGGAGCTGTTTTTT; cdr3_aa: CASSRGTSQTGELFF
cdr3_length: 13; v_call: TRBV5-4; d_call: .; j_call: TRBJ1-1; clone_size: .; cdr3_nt: TGTGCCAGCAGCTTGTGGGGAAGCACTGAAGCTTTCTTT; cdr3_aa: CASSLWGSTEAFF
cdr3_length: 13; v_call: TRBV4-2; d_call: .; j_call: TRBJ2-7; clone_size: .; cdr3_nt: TGTGCCAGCGGCTTACAGGGCTCCTACGAGCAGTACTTC; cdr3_aa: CASGLQGSYEQYF
cdr3_length: 14; v_call: TRBV28; d_call: .; j_call: TRBJ2-3; clone_size: .; cdr3_nt: TGTGCCAGCGTACTAGATCGGAGCACAGATACGCAGTATTTT; cdr3_aa: CASVLDRSTDTQYF
cdr3_length: 19; v_call: TRBV2; d_call: .; j_call: TRBJ2-3; clone_size: .; cdr3_nt: TGTGCCAGCAGTTCGGACAGGAGGGGTATTGGGGGGACCACAGATACGCAGTATTTT; cdr3_aa: CASSSDRRGIGGTTDTQYF
cdr3_length: 14; v_call: TRBV12-5; d_call: .; j_call: TRBJ1-1; clone_size: .; cdr3_nt: TGTGCTAGTGGTCACGGGACGGCGAACACTGAAGCTTTCTTT; cdr3_aa: CASGHGTANTEAFF
cdr3_length: 16; v_call: TRBV27; d_call: .; j_call: TRBJ1-5; clone_size: .; cdr3_nt: TGTGCCAGCAGTCCTTTGGGGACGGCCAGCAATCAGCCCCAGCATTTT; cdr3_aa: CASSPLGTASNQPQHF
cdr3_length: 13; v_call: TRBV19; d_call: .; j_call: TRBJ2-1; clone_size: .; cdr3_nt: TGTGCCAGCCTCCCAGCGAAAGGCAATGAGCAGTTCTTC; cdr3_aa: CASLPAKGNEQFF
cdr3_length: 13; v_call: TRBV4-1; d_call: .; j_call: TRBJ2-5; clone_size: .; cdr3_nt: TGCGCCAGCAGCCGGGGATTACAAGAGACCCAGTACTTC; cdr3_aa: CASSRGLQETQYF
cdr3_length: 15; v_call: TRBV11-2; d_call: .; j_call: TRBJ2-7; clone_size: .; cdr3_nt: TGTGCCAGCAGCTTAGTCGGGGGAACCCATTACGAGCAGTACTTC; cdr3_aa: CASSLVGGTHYEQYF
cdr3_length: 13; v_call: TRBV19; d_call: .; j_call: TRBJ1-1; clone_size: .; cdr3_nt: TGTGCCAGTAGCTATATACAGAACACTGAAGCTTTCTTT; cdr3_aa: CASSYIQNTEAFF
cdr3_length: 18; v_call: TRBV10-1; d_call: TRBD2; j_call: TRBJ2-1; clone_size: .; cdr3_nt: TGCGCCAGCAGTGAGTCAGCTAGCGGGGGGCCCTCCTACAATGAGCAGTTCTTC; cdr3_aa: CASSESASGGPSYNEQFF
cdr3_length: 13; v_call: TRBV30; d_call: .; j_call: TRBJ2-7; clone_size: .; cdr3_nt: TGTGCCTGGAGTTCGGAGGGGGGATACGAGCAGTACTTC; cdr3_aa: CAWSSEGGYEQYF
cdr3_length: 12; v_call: TRBV7-9; d_call: .; j_call: TRBJ1-2; clone_size: .; cdr3_nt: TGTGCCAGCAGCATGGGCGAGGGAGTCCACACCTTC; cdr3_aa: CASSMGEGVHTF
cdr3_length: 14; v_call: TRBV7-9; d_call: .; j_call: TRBJ1-4; clone_size: once; cdr3_nt: TGTGCCAGCAGCGCCGGGGGCGCTAATGAAAAACTGTTTTTT; cdr3_aa: CASSAGGANEKLFF
cdr3_length: 12; v_call: TRBV2; d_call: TRBD2; j_call: TRBJ2-1; clone_size: .; cdr3_nt: TGTGCCAGCAGAGTGGGGGGGAATGAGCAGTTCTTC; cdr3_aa: CASRVGGNEQFF
cdr3_length: 15; v_call: TRBV7-8; d_call: .; j_call: TRBJ1-1; clone_size: .; cdr3_nt: TGTGCCAGCAGCTTAAATATGTTCATGAGGACTGAAGCTTTCTTT; cdr3_aa: CASSLNMFMRTEAFF
cdr3_length: 16; v_call: TRBV25-1; d_call: .; j_call: TRBJ1-6; clone_size: .; cdr3_nt: TGTGCCAGCAGTGAATCGGCCCTTTTCGGTAATTCACCCCTCCACTTT; cdr3_aa: CASSESALFGNSPLHF
cdr3_length: 14; v_call: TRBV7-9; d_call: TRBD2; j_call: TRBJ2-1; clone_size: once; cdr3_nt: TGTGCCAGCATCCCGACTAGCGGGCGCTATGAGCAGTTCTTC; cdr3_aa: CASIPTSGRYEQFF
cdr3_length: 14; v_call: TRBV7-9; d_call: .; j_call: TRBJ2-7; clone_size: once; cdr3_nt: TGTGCCAGCAGCTTGGGGACTTGGACCTACGAGCAGTACTTC; cdr3_aa: CASSLGTWTYEQYF
cdr3_length: 17; v_call: TRBV5-8; d_call: TRBD1; j_call: TRBJ1-5; clone_size: .; cdr3_nt: TGTGCCAGCAGCCAAACCAGGACAGGGGCGAGCAATCAGCCCCAGCATTTT; cdr3_aa: CASSQTRTGASNQPQHF
cdr3_length: 12; v_call: TRBV18; d_call: .; j_call: TRBJ2-7; clone_size: once; cdr3_nt: TGTGCCAGCTCACCGGCCCCCTACGAGCAGTACTTC; cdr3_aa: CASSPAPYEQYF
cdr3_length: 16; v_call: TRBV29-1; d_call: TRBD1; j_call: TRBJ1-2; clone_size: .; cdr3_nt: TGCAGCGTTGAAGATCCTCGGGACAGGTCTAACTATGGCTACACCTTC; cdr3_aa: CSVEDPRDRSNYGYTF
cdr3_length: 20; v_call: TRBV7-3; d_call: TRBD2; j_call: TRBJ2-1; clone_size: few; cdr3_nt: TGTGCCAGCAGCTATCGACCGACTAGCGGGGTAGGGGGTTCCTACAATGAGCAGTTCTTC; cdr3_aa: CASSYRPTSGVGGSYNEQFF
cdr3_length: 13; v_call: TRBV2; d_call: .; j_call: TRBJ2-7; clone_size: .; cdr3_nt: TGTGCCAGCAGTTGGGCAGGGGCTGGCGAGCAGTACTTC; cdr3_aa: CASSWAGAGEQYF
cdr3_length: 14; v_call: TRBV11-3; d_call: .; j_call: TRBJ2-1; clone_size: .; cdr3_nt: TGTGCCAGCAGCCTTGAGGGGTCCTACAATGAGCAGTTCTTC; cdr3_aa: CASSLEGSYNEQFF
cdr3_length: 14; v_call: TRBV6-5; d_call: TRBD1; j_call: TRBJ1-5; clone_size: many; cdr3_nt: TGTGCCAGCAGCCGGGACAGGGACAATCAGCCCCAGCATTTT; cdr3_aa: CASSRDRDNQPQHF
cdr3_length: 16; v_call: TRBV9; d_call: TRBD2; j_call: TRBJ2-1; clone_size: once; cdr3_nt: TGTGCCAGCAGCGTAGCGGGCGGGAGGACCTACAATGAGCAGTTCTTC; cdr3_aa: CASSVAGGRTYNEQFF
cdr3_length: 14; v_call: TRBV30; d_call: TRBD1; j_call: TRBJ1-5; clone_size: once; cdr3_nt: TGTGCCTGGAGTATGGGACAGACACATCAGCCCCAGCATTTT; cdr3_aa: CAWSMGQTHQPQHF
cdr3_length: 15; v_call: TRBV28; d_call: .; j_call: TRBJ2-3; clone_size: .; cdr3_nt: TGTGCCAGCAGGCGGACTCGGTACTACACAGATACGCAGTATTTT; cdr3_aa: CASRRTRYYTDTQYF
cdr3_length: 16; v_call: TRBV9; d_call: .; j_call: TRBJ2-3; clone_size: few; cdr3_nt: TGTGCCAGCAGCGTAAGTCAGGGAGAATTCACAGATACGCAGTATTTT; cdr3_aa: CASSVSQGEFTDTQYF
cdr3_length: 15; v_call: TRBV7-3; d_call: TRBD1; j_call: TRBJ1-3; clone_size: .; cdr3_nt: TGTGCCAGCAGCAAAGGAGGGGGCTTTGGAAACACCATATATTTT; cdr3_aa: CASSKGGGFGNTIYF
cdr3_length: 13; v_call: TRBV27; d_call: .; j_call: TRBJ2-4; clone_size: .; cdr3_nt: TGTGCCAGCAGTTTAAGTGCGCCCTCCTTTCAGTACTTC; cdr3_aa: CASSLSAPSFQYF
cdr3_length: 15; v_call: TRBV10-3; d_call: .; j_call: TRBJ1-5; clone_size: .; cdr3_nt: TGTGCCAGCAGTTACACAAGGGACTGGAATCAGCCCCAGCATTTT; cdr3_aa: CASSYTRDWNQPQHF
cdr3_length: 16; v_call: TRBV2; d_call: .; j_call: TRBJ2-6; clone_size: .; cdr3_nt: TGTGCCAGCAGTGAAAGGTCGGGCTCTGGGGCCAACGTCCTGACTTTC; cdr3_aa: CASSERSGSGANVLTF
cdr3_length: 13; v_call: TRBV7-9; d_call: .; j_call: TRBJ1-6; clone_size: .; cdr3_nt: TGTGCCAGCAGCTTAGACTTAGGGTCACCCCTCCACTTT; cdr3_aa: CASSLDLGSPLHF
cdr3_length: 19; v_call: TRBV7-9; d_call: .; j_call: TRBJ2-2; clone_size: .; cdr3_nt: TGTGCCAGCAGCTTAGCGGGTTCTTCCGACAGAAAAGCCACCGGGGAGCTGTTTTTT; cdr3_aa: CASSLAGSSDRKATGELFF
cdr3_length: 12; v_call: TRBV7-9; d_call: .; j_call: TRBJ1-2; clone_size: .; cdr3_nt: TGTGCCAGCAGCTGGGGGGAAGATGGCTACACCTTC; cdr3_aa: CASSWGEDGYTF
cdr3_length: 13; v_call: TRBV6-5; d_call: .; j_call: TRBJ1-5; clone_size: few; cdr3_nt: TGTGCCAGCAGTTACTCCCAGTCAGCACCCCAGCATTTT; cdr3_aa: CASSYSQSAPQHF
cdr3_length: 16; v_call: TRBV7-2; d_call: TRBD2; j_call: TRBJ2-5; clone_size: once; cdr3_nt: TGTGCCAGCAGCTTAGGACTAGCACCGTACCAAGAGACCCAGTACTTC; cdr3_aa: CASSLGLAPYQETQYF
cdr3_length: 15; v_call: TRBV5-4; d_call: TRBD1; j_call: TRBJ2-7; clone_size: .; cdr3_nt: TGCGCCAGCAGCCAAGTTACAGGGGGTAGCTACGAGCAGTACTTC; cdr3_aa: CASSQVTGGSYEQYF
cdr3_length: 15; v_call: TRBV4-2; d_call: .; j_call: TRBJ1-5; clone_size: .; cdr3_nt: TGTGCCAGCAGCCTTCAGGGGTATAGCAATCAGCCCCAGCATTTT; cdr3_aa: CASSLQGYSNQPQHF
cdr3_length: 15; v_call: TRBV6-4; d_call: TRBD1; j_call: TRBJ1-2; clone_size: .; cdr3_nt: TGTGCCAGCAGTGACGCGTCAGGGGGACACTATGGCTACACCTTC; cdr3_aa: CASSDASGGHYGYTF
cdr3_length: 12; v_call: TRBV7-9; d_call: .; j_call: TRBJ2-7; clone_size: .; cdr3_nt: TGTGCCAGCAGCTTAATGGCCTACGAGCAGTACTTC; cdr3_aa: CASSLMAYEQYF
cdr3_length: 15; v_call: TRBV7-9; d_call: TRBD1; j_call: TRBJ1-6; clone_size: .; cdr3_nt: TGTGCCAGCAGCTTATTGGCAGGGGGTGATTCACCCCTCCACTTT; cdr3_aa: CASSLLAGGDSPLHF
cdr3_length: 12; v_call: TRBV5-5; d_call: .; j_call: TRBJ2-5; clone_size: .; cdr3_nt: TGTGCCAGCAGCTACCTCCGGGAGACCCAGTACTTC; cdr3_aa: CASSYLRETQYF